What follows are 17 T cell receptor beta chains derived from one specimen sequenced in a study of T cell responses to AZD1222 COVID-19 vaccine. Some clones are missing from TCRdb's copy, which holds only in-frame ones; the method was immunoSEQ multiplex PCR. The sample has around 150,000 clones; roughly 93% are singletons. Source: peripheral blood, taken 28 days after the second AZD1222 dose. Receptors originate from an adult who received the AZD1222 COVID-19 vaccine.

The chain employs TRBV2 and TRBJ2-2; unclear D gene. Trimming removed 7 bases from V and 2 bases from J, with 8 bases in between. The CDR3 spans 13 residues. Per the germline V gene, CDR1 is SNHLY and CDR2 is FYNNEI. In DNA form, the CDR3 reads TGTGCCAGCACGGCCCGAAACACCGGGGAGCTGTTTTTT. It encodes CASTARNTGELFF.

Here the CDR3 reads CASIRGRDPRYEQYF. CDR3 nucleotide sequence: TGTGCCAGCATAAGGGGACGGGACCCCCGCTACGAGCAGTACTTC. This chain connects TRBV2 to TRBJ2-7, with D perhaps matching TRBD1 or TRBD2 (5 bases each). The germline V gene has CDR1 SNHLY and CDR2 FYNNEI. CDR3 length: 15 residues. V shed 7 bases and J shed 3 bases, with 19 bases lying between them. The whole variable domain, remainder taken from reference TRBV2 and TRBJ2-7, is EPEVTQTPSHQVTQMGQEVILRCVPISNHLYFYWYRQILGQKVEFLVSFYNNEISEKSEIFDDQFSVERPDGSNFTLKIRSTKLEDSAMYFCASIRGRDPRYEQYFGPGTRLTVT.

The V call is TRBV27, the J call TRBJ1-1; D call uncertain. Trimming removed 2 bases from V and 1 base from J, with 5 bases in between. The germline V gene has CDR1 MNHEY and CDR2 SMNVEV (reference sequence). This CDR3 has 13 residues. CDR3 sequence: CASSLLQNTEAFF. In DNA, the CDR3 is TGTGCCAGCAGTTTACTACAGAACACTGAAGCTTTCTTT.

This clone was seen only once. The V gene is TRBV4-1, the J gene TRBJ1-5; D is ambiguous. The V gene's germline CDR1 is MGHRA and CDR2 YSYEKL. CDR3 length equals 15 residues. Trimming stripped 4 bases from V and 3 bases from J, with 13 bases between. CDR3 coding DNA: TGCGCCAGCAGCCCCGTCGGAGGGCTCAATCAGCCCCAGCATTTT. This translates into CASSPVGGLNQPQHF.

This chain links TRBV27 with TRBJ1-5; D remains unclear. V was shortened by 4 bases and J by 3 bases, with 7 bases between the two germline ends. The germline V gene has CDR1 MNHEY and CDR2 SMNVEV (reference sequence). The CDR3 has 13 residues. The CDR3 sequence: CASSWTLNQPQHF. CDR3 DNA: TGTGCCAGCAGTTGGACCCTCAATCAGCCCCAGCATTTT.

The V gene is TRBV12-5, the J gene TRBJ1-1; possible D gene TRBD1, 5 bases. This CDR3 region has 16 residues. Germline CDR1 reads LGHNT; CDR2 reads FRNRAP. V was pared by 7 bases and J by 2 bases, with 20 bases between. Here the CDR3 DNA reads TGTGCTAGTGTTCCCGGGGGAGGGGATGTAAACACTGAAGCTTTCTTT. As protein: CASVPGGGDVNTEAFF.

CDR3 sequence reads: CASSLRGTHYEQYF. Here the CDR3 DNA reads TGCGCCAGCAGCTTGCGAGGGACCCACTACGAGCAGTACTTC. The genes are TRBV5-1 and TRBJ2-7; TRBD1 or TRBD2 may be the D gene (5 bases each). CDR1 is SGHRS, CDR2 YFSETQ, per germline. This CDR3 is built from 14 residues. V was cut by 1 base and J by 3 bases, with 11 bases left in between.

J is TRBJ2-4 and V is TRBV2; 15 bases map to TRBD2. Germline assignment: CDR1 SNHLY and CDR2 FYNNEI. The junction had 3 bases not matched to a gene; V was cut back by 6 bases and J by 6 bases. This CDR3 region has 15 residues. For the CDR3, the DNA is TGTGCCAGCAGGCGGACTAGCGGGGGGGTAAACATTCAGTACTTC. Its translation is CASRRTSGGVNIQYF.

This clone has only one observation. This chain uses TRBV6-2 or TRBV6-3 with TRBJ2-7; D is undetermined. V was trimmed by 6 bases and J by 0 bases, leaving 42 bases between them. The CDR3 runs to 24 residues. CDR1 is MNHEY, CDR2 SVGEGT, per germline. The CDR3 DNA follows: TGTGCCAGCAGCCCCCCGTTTTGGTGTTACGAGTGGGCGATTTCAAACTTGAGCTCCTACGAGCAGTACTTC. This encodes CASSPPFWCYEWAISNLSSYEQYF.

V is TRBV27 and J is TRBJ2-5, with 11 positions matching TRBD1. The CDR3 runs to 16 residues. Germline V gives CDR1 MNHEY, CDR2 SMNVEV (reference sequence). With V trimmed by 7 bases and J by 6 bases, 13 bases remained unmatched. CDR3 amino acids: CASTGAGTGGVKTQYF. In DNA form, the CDR3 reads TGTGCCAGCACCGGGGCCGGGACAGGGGGTGTAAAGACCCAGTACTTC.

In this sample, this clone turned up a few times. V gene TRBV3-1 (or the pseudogene TRBV3-2) combines with J gene TRBJ2-3; TRBD2 aligns across 12 bases. The CDR3 runs to 17 residues. V dropped 1 base and J dropped 6; count of bases not matched to a gene: 8. In germline, CDR1 is LGHDT, CDR2 YNNKEL (reference sequence). The CDR3 DNA reads TGTGCCAGCAGCCAAGGCCTACTAGCGGGGGGTGGTGATACGCAGTATTTT. Translated, it gives CASSQGLLAGGGDTQYF.

This clone was detected once. The chain links TRBV2 to TRBJ2-7; 8 bases agree with TRBD2. V shed 4 bases and J 4 bases; nucleotides not matched to a gene: 6. CDR1 and CDR2 (germline): SNHLY, FYNNEI. The CDR3 spans 14 residues. The CDR3 nucleotides read TGTGCCAGCAGTGCAATTAGCGGGGATTACGAGCAGTACTTC. It codes for CASSAISGDYEQYF.

The chain is built from TRBV7-9 and TRBJ1-6; 11 nucleotides match TRBD1. After removal of 1 base from V and 8 bases from J, the junction contained 7 bases not matched to a gene. The length of the CDR3 is 17 residues. From germline, CDR1 is SEHNR and CDR2 FQNEAQ (reference sequence). The CDR3 loop reads CASSLGRTGGLDSPLHF. In DNA, the CDR3 is TGTGCCAGCAGCTTAGGCAGGACAGGGGGCCTGGATTCACCCCTCCACTTT.

The chain is built from TRBV12-3 or TRBV12-4 and TRBJ1-6; D might be TRBD1 (6 bases). V lost 2 bases and J 9 bases, leaving 8 bases between the germline ends. CDR3 length: 13 amino acids. The CDR3 is CASSLQGTSPLHF. CDR3 nucleotides: TGTGCCAGCAGTTTACAGGGGACTTCACCCCTCCACTTT.

This sequence joins TRBV30 and TRBJ1-2, with D hard to call. The CDR3 totals 11 residues. In germline, CDR1 is GTSNPN, CDR2 SVGIG (reference sequence). V gave up 2 bases and J gave up 8 bases, with 9 bases separating them. CDR3 sequence reads: CAWSKGRGYTF. In DNA form, the CDR3 reads TGTGCCTGGAGTAAGGGTCGAGGCTACACCTTC.

CDR3 nucleotides: TGTGCCAGTAAGGAGGGGAACACTGAAGCTTTCTTT. It encodes CASKEGNTEAFF. V is TRBV19 and J is TRBJ1-1; D uncertain. V was trimmed by 7 bases and J by 1 base, leaving 7 bases between them. The CDR3 sequence is 12 residues long. Looked up from germline, CDR1 is LNHDA and CDR2 is SQIVND (reference sequence).

The CDR3 DNA reads TGTGCCAGCAGTCGGGGACCGAACTATGGCTACACCTTC. This codes for CASSRGPNYGYTF. The rearrangement uses TRBV12-3 or TRBV12-4 and TRBJ1-2; the D gene is possibly TRBD1 (5 bases). CDR3 length: 13 residues. V was clipped by 5 bases and J by 2 bases, with 9 bases between them.